The clone carrying this T cell receptor (beta chain) appeared many times. This CDR3 is built from 15 residues. Germline loops: CDR1 LGHNA, CDR2 YSLEER. V trimming: 4 bases; J trimming: 4 bases; junction bases outside the gene matches: 9. The data are from a study of T-cell reconstitution after alpha-beta-depleted transplantation in children. The TCRbeta library was prepared with unique molecular identifiers. TCRdb recomputed calls from the PCR reads with MiXCR, one row per CDR3 protein. The data show about 340,000 distinct CDR3 sequences, 10% to 15% seen once. This receptor was obtained from a human donor who donated a stem cell graft to a child with Fanconi anemia. Source: PBMCs, taken from the stem cell graft. The gene calls are TRBV4-3 and TRBJ1-1; 7 bases agree with TRBD1. The chain's CDR3 is CASSLGLDRSTEAFF. CDR3 nucleotides: TGCGCCAGCAGCCTCGGGTTGGACAGGAGCACTGAAGCTTTCTTT.